This TCR beta chain derives from a study of blood T cell repertoires in COVID-19. Study overall: Samples taken during acute and convalescent COVID-19 were collected in the United States, Italy and Spain. T cells, B-cell-depleted T cells, or PBMCs supplied cDNA or gDNA.

The CDR3 covers 17 residues. CDR1 and CDR2 (germline): PRHDT, FYEKMQ (reference sequence). The J segment lost 7 bases and the V segment lost 4 bases, leaving 9 bases of the junction unmatched. Original methodology: Reference gene primer amplification gave nucleated cell count estimates. TCRdb's table, derived via immunoSEQ multiplex PCR, lists solely in-frame clones and lacks some. The D gene and trimming were derived from the DNA, and the V and J assignments and clone size from that table. This table has approximately 150,000 clones, about 85% appearing once. The sequenced material came from peripheral blood. The receptor comes from a man aged 35-49 years with acute or convalescent COVID-19. The chain uses TRBV13 and TRBJ2-5, with 16 nucleotides matching TRBD2. The CDR3 here is CASSSTKGTSGGATQYF. CDR3 nucleotides: TGTGCCAGCAGCTCTACGAAGGGGACTAGCGGGGGGGCGACCCAGTACTTC.